This T cell receptor (beta chain) emerged from a study of T cell repertoires in cytomegalovirus infection. Study information: Selection of CMV epitopes for the study included recently identified HLA-C-restricted and well-studied HLA-B-restricted ones.

Findings and caveats of the study: Based on cumulative public TCR beta family frequency, carriers of CMV plus the relevant HLA were identified.

There are a few counts of this clonotype. Its specificity is not known. TCRdb used MiXCR to reprocess the reads, holding one entry per CDR3 protein. The sample contains about 830,000 distinct CDR3 sequences, around a third of which appear only once. The V end was cut by 6 bases, the J end by 3 bases, with 18 bases between. Germline CDR1 SGHVT, CDR2 SQSDAQ. The CDR3 sequence is 15 residues long. This specimen consisted of cultured CD8+ T cells from PBMCs, obtained from culture after CMV antigen stimulation. J is TRBJ2-7 and V is TRBV7-4; D might be TRBD1 or TRBD2, each matching 5 bases. The sequence derives from a human donor in good health (CMV status not recorded). Some clones in this sample may be carry-over from other donors' samples. CDR3 sequence: CASSHHSGQDYEQYF. The DNA for the CDR3 is TGTGCCAGCAGTCACCACTCGGGGCAGGACTACGAGCAGTACTTC.